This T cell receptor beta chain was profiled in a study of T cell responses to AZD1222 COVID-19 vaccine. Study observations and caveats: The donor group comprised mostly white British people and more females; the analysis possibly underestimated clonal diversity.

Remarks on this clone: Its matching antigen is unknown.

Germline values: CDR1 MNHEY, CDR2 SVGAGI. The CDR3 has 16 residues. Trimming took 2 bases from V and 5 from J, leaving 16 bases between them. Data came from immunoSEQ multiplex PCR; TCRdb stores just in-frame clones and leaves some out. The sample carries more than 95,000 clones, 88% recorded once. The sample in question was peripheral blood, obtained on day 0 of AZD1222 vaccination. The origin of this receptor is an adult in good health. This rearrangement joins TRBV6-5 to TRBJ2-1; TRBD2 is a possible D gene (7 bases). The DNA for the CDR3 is TGTGCCAGCAGTTACATCGCGGGGGCGGGGGACAATGAGCAGTTCTTC. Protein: CASSYIAGAGDNEQFF.